This T cell receptor (beta chain) was captured by sequencing in a study of CD8 T cells in Susac syndrome. RNA was extracted with the RNeasy kit, and a quantity of 0.5 to 1 ug was reverse transcribed using random hexamers. Amplification of TCR beta CDR3 by immunoSEQ multiplex PCR spanned 54 Vbeta and 13 Jbeta. One entry per CDR3 protein results from TCRdb running MiXCR on the immunoSEQ multiplex PCR reads. The sample has around 230,000 distinct CDR3 sequences; approximately 95% are singletons. Sequencing of TCR beta covered CD8+ and CD4+ T cells obtained from blood. It was treatment-naive patients with stable or active relapsing-remitting disease who made up the multiple sclerosis controls. Negative isolation yielded CD8+ and CD4+ T cells; FACS enriched TEMRA cells. Germline values: CDR1 LGHDT, CDR2 YNNKEL (reference sequence). The CDR3 contains 11 residues. V was clipped by 3 bases and J by 12 bases, with 8 bases between them.

The sequencing sample was made of CD4+ T cells from PBMCs. The TCR originated in a human donor with multiple sclerosis. The rearrangement joins TRBV3-1 to TRBJ1-4, with no clear D. CDR3 amino acids: CASSQLGELFF. The CDR3 DNA is TGTGCCAGCAGCCAGCTCGGGGAACTGTTTTTT.